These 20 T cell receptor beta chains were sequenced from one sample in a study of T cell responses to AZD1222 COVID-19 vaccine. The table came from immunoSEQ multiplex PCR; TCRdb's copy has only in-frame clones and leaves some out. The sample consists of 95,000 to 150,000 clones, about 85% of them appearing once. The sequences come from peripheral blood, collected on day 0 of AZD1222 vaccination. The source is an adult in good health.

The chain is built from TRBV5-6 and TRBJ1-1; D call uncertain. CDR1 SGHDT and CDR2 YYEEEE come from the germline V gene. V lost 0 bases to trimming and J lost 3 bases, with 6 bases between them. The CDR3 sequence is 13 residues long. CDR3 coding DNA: TGTGCCAGCAGCTTGGCTCGGTACACTGAAGCTTTCTTT. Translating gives CASSLARYTEAFF. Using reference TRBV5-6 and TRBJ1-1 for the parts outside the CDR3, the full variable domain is DAGVTQSPTHLIKTRGQQVTLRCSPKSGHDTVSWYQQALGQGPQFIFQYYEEEERQRGNFPDRFSGHQFPNYSSELNVNALLLGDSALYLCASSLARYTEAFFGQGTRLTVV.

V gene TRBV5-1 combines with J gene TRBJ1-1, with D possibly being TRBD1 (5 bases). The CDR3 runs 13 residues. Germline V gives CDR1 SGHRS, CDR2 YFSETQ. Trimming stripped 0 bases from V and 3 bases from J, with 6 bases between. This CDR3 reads CASSLETDTEAFF. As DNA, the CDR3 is TGCGCCAGCAGCTTGGAGACAGACACTGAAGCTTTCTTT.

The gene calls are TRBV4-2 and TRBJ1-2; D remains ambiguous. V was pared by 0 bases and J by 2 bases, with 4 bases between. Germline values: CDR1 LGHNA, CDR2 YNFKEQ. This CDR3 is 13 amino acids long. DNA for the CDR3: TGTGCCAGCAGCCAAGAGGACAACTATGGCTACACCTTC. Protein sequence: CASSQEDNYGYTF.

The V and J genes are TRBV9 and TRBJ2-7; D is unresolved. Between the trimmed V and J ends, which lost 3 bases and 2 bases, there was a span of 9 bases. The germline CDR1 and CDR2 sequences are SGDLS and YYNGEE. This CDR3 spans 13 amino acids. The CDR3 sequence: CASSATGAYEQYF. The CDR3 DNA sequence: TGTGCCAGCAGCGCCACCGGAGCCTACGAGCAGTACTTC.

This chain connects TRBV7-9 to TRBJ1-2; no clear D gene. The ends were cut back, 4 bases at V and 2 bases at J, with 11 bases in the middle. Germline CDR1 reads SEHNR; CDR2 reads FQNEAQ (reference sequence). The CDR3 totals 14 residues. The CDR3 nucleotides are TGTGCCAGCAGCTCTGGGGTTTACAACTATGGCTACACCTTC. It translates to CASSSGVYNYGYTF.

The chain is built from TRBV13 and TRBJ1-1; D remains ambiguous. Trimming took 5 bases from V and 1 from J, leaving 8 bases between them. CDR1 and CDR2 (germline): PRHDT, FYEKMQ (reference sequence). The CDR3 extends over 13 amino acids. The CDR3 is CASSPIGNTEAFF. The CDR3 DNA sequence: TGTGCCAGCAGCCCGATCGGGAACACTGAAGCTTTCTTT.

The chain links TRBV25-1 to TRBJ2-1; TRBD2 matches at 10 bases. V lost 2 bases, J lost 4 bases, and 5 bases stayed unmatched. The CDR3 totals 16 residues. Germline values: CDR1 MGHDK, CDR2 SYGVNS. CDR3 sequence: CASSESLAGDYNEQFF. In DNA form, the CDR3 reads TGTGCCAGCAGTGAAAGTCTAGCGGGGGATTACAATGAGCAGTTCTTC.

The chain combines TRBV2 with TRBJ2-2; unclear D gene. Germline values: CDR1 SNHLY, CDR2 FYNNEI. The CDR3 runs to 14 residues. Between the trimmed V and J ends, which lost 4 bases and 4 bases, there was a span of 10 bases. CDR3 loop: CASSARSSTGELFF. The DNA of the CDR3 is TGTGCCAGCAGTGCACGAAGTTCCACCGGGGAGCTGTTTTTT.

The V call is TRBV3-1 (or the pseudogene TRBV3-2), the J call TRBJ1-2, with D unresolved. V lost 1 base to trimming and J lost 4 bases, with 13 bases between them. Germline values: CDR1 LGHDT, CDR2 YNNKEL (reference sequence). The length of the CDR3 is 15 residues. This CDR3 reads CASSQGRNRVYGYTF. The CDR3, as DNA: TGTGCCAGCAGCCAAGGCCGCAATCGCGTCTATGGCTACACCTTC.

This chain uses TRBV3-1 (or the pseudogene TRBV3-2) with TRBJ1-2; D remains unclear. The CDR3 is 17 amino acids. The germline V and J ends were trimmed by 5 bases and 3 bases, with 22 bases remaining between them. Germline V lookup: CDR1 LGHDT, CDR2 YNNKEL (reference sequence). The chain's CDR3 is CASSLEGPVREYYGYTF. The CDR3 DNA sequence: TGTGCCAGCAGCTTAGAAGGCCCCGTCCGCGAATACTATGGCTACACCTTC.

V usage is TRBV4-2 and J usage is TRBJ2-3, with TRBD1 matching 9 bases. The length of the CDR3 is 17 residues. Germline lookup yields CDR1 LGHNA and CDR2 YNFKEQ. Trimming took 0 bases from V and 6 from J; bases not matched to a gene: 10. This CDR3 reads CASSQEGDREGGDTQYF. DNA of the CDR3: TGTGCCAGCAGCCAAGAAGGGGACAGGGAAGGAGGTGATACGCAGTATTTT.

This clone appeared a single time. The CDR3 nucleotides are TGCAGCGTTGAGGGACAGGGGGCGCGGTATGGCTACACCTTC. It is translated as CSVEGQGARYGYTF. The rearrangement joins TRBV29-1 to TRBJ1-2; 12 bases are shared with TRBD1. Germline trimming cut 3 bases from V and 5 bases from J; bases unmatched to any gene: 4. The CDR3 contains 14 residues. Germline V lookup: CDR1 SQVTM, CDR2 ANQGSEA.

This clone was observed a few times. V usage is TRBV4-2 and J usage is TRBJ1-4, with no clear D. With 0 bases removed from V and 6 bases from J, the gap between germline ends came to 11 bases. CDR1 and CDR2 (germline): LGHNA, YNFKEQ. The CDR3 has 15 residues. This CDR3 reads CASSQDWSADEKLFF. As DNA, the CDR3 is TGTGCCAGCAGCCAAGATTGGTCGGCAGATGAAAAACTGTTTTTT.

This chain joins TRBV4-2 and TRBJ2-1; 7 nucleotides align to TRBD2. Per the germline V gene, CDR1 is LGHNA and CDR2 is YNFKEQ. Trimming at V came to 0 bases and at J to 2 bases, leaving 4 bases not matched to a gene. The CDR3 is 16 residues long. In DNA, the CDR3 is TGTGCCAGCAGCCAAGATGGGGGGGATCCCTACAATGAGCAGTTCTTC. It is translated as CASSQDGGDPYNEQFF.

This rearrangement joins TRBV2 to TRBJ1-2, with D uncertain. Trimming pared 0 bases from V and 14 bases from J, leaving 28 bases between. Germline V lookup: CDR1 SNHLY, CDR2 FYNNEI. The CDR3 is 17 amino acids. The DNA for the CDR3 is TGTGCCAGCAGTGAAGCTGAACCTCGGGCCCGCGGGTTTAGGTGGACCTTC. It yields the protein CASSEAEPRARGFRWTF.

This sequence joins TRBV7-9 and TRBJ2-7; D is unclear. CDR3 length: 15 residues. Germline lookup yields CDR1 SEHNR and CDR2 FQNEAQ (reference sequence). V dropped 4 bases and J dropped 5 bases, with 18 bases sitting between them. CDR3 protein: CASSSATDVRDEQYF. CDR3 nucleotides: TGTGCCAGCAGCTCAGCCACGGACGTCCGTGACGAGCAGTACTTC.

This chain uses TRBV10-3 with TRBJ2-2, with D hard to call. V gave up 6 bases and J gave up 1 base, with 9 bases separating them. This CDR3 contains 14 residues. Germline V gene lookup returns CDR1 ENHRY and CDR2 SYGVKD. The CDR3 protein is CAIRQGGNTGELFF. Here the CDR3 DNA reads TGTGCCATCAGACAAGGTGGGAACACCGGGGAGCTGTTTTTT.

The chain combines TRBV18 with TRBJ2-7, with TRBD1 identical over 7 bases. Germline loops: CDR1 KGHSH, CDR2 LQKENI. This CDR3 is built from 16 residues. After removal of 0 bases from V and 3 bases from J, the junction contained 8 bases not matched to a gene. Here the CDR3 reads CASSPPLSTGRYEQYF. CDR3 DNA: TGTGCCAGCTCACCACCGCTGTCGACAGGGCGCTACGAGCAGTACTTC.

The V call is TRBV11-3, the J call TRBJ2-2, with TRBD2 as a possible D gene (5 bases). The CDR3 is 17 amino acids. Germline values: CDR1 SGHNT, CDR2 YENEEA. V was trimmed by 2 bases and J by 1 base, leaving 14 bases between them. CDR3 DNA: TGTGCCAGCAGCTTAAGTTTCGCGGGCAAGAACACCGGGGAGCTGTTTTTT. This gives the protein CASSLSFAGKNTGELFF. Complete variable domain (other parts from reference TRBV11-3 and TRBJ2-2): EAGVVQSPRYKIIEKKQPVAFWCNPISGHNTLYWYLQNLGQGPELLIRYENEEAVDDSQLPKDRFSAERLKGVDSTLKIQPAELGDSAVYLCASSLSFAGKNTGELFFGEGSRLTVL.

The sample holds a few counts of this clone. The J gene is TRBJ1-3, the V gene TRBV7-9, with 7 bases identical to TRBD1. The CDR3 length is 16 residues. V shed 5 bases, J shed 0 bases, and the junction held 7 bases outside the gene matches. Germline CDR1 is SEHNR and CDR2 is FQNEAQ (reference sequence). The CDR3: CASSPWGQTSGNTIYF. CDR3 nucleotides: TGTGCCAGCAGCCCCTGGGGACAGACCTCTGGAAACACCATATATTTT.